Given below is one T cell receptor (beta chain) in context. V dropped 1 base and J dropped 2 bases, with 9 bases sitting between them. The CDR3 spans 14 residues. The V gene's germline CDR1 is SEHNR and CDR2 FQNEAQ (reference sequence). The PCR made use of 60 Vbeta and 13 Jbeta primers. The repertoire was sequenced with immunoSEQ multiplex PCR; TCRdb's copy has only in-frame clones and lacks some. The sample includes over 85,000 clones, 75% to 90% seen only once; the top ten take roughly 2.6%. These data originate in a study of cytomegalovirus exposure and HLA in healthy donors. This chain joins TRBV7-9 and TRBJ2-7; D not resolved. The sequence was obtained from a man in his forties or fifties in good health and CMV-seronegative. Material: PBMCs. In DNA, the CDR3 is TGTGCCAGCAGCTTAGAGCAGGTCACCTACGAGCAGTACTTC. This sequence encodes CASSLEQVTYEQYF.